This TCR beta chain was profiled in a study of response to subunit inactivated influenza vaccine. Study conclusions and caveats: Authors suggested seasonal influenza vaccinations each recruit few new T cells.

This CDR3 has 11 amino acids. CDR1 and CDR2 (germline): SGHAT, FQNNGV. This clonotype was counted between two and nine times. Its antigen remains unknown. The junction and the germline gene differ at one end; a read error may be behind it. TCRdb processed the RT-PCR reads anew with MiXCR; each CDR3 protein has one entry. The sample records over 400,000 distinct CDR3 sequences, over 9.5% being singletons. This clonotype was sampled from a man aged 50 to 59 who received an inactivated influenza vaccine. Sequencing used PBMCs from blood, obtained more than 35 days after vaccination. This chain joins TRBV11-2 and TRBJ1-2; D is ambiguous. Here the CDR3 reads CASSYSITHSF. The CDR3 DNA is TGTGCCAGCAGCTACAGTATAACACACTCCTTC.